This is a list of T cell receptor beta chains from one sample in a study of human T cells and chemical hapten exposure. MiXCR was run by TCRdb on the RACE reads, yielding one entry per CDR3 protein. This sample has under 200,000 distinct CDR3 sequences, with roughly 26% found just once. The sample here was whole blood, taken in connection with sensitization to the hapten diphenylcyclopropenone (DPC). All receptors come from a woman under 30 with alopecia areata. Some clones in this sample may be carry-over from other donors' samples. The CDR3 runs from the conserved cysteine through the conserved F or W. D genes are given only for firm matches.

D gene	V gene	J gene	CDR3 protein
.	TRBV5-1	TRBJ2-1	CASSLLRGLYNEQFF
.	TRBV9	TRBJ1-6	CASSVAYRGSPLHF
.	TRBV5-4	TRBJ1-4	CASSLGRGEKLFF
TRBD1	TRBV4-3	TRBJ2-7	CASSQDMDRGREQYF
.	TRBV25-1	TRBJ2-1	CASSAAEQFF
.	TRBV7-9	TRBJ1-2	CASSFEGAYGYTF
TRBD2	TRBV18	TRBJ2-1	CVSSHMFWTSGRSYNEQFF
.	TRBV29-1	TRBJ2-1	CSGGESYNEQFF
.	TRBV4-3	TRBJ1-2	CASSQDREFRRGYTF
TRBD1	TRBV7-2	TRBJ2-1	CASSHLIGTGGYEQFF
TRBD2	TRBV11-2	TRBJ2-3	CASRPGLAGTTDTQYF
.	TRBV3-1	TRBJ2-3	CANSQDSNTQYF
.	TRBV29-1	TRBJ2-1	CSVGVNEQFF
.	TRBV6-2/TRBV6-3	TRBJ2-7	CASSSGRRNEQYF
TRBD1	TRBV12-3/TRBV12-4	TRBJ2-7	CASSPGQGIYGQYF
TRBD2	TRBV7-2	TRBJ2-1	CASKTSGPSYNEQFF
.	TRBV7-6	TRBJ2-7	CASSLAKGVSYEQYF
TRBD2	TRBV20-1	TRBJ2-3	CSARPPNGRAVDTQYF
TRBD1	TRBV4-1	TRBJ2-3	CASSQDLNRGTADTQYF
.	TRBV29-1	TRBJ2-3	CSVESGLHTDTQYF
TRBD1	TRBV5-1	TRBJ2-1	CASSLGGQLSYNEQFF
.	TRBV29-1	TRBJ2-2	CSVLRGANTGELFF
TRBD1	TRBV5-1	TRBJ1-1	CASSAGQGTEAFF
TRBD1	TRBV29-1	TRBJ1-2	CSVEEQGLYGYTF
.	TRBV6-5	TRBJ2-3	CASSYSIRNTQYF
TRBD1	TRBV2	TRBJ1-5	CASSSTTGIHQPQHF
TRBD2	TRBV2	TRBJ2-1	CASYLAAGNEQFF
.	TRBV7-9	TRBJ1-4	CASSEDEKLFF
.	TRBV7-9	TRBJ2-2	CASLLKSLELFF
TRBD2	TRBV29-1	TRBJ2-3	CSVEERGGYADTQYF
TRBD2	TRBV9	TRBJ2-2	CASSVGLAGPSGELFF
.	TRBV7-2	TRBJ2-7	CASSLWQDPAYEQYF
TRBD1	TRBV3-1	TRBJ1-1	CASRGQGTEAFF
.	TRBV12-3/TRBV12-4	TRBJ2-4	CASSLSLAKNIQYF
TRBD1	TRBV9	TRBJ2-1	CASSVSQDREGPIGQFF
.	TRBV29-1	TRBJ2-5	CSVARETQYF
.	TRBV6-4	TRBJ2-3	CASSAGTSTDTQYF
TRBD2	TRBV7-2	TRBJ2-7	CASSPRTSGVPYEQYF
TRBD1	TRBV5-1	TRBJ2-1	CASSLPGTGYEQFF
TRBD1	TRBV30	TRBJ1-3	CACKGQAVSGNTIYF
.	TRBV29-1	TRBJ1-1	CSVERGRNTEAFF
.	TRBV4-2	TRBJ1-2	CASSQAHTTRGYTF
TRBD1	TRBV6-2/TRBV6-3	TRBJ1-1	CASSYGTGGYTEAFF